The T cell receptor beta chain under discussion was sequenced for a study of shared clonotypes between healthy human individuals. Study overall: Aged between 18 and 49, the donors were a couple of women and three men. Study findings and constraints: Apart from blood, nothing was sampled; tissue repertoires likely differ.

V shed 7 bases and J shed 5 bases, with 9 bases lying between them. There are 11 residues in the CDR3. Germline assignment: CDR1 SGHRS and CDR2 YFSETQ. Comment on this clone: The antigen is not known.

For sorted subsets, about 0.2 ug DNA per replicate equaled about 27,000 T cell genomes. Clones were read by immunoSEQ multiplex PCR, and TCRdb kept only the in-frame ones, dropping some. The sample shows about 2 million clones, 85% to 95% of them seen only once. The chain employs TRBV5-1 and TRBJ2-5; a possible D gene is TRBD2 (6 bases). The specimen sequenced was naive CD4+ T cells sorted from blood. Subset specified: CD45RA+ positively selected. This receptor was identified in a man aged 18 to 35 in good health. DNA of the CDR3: TGCGCCAGCGCGGAGGGGGAGACCCAGTACTTC. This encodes CASAEGETQYF.